Here is one T cell receptor beta chain with its context. Each CDR3 protein is one row after TCRdb ran MiXCR on the RACE reads. The table shows more than 250,000 distinct CDR3 sequences, with roughly 7.7% occurring only once. The time point here: pre-sensitization, week 0. The sample's treatment: therapeutic diphenylcyclopropenone sensitization with weekly scalp DPC. Phlebotomy was performed prior to application of every patch test. Alopecia patients between 18 and 70 years old and suitable for DPC were used as donors. The sample originates from a study of human T cells and chemical hapten exposure. The wider study: While the approximately 23-week study was under way, patients received diphenylcyclopropenone on the scalp every week. Cases of alopecia areata, totalis or universalis occurred in a predominantly female patient group.

The CDR3 length is 15 residues. Germline values: CDR1 SGHTA, CDR2 FQGTGA. V was clipped by 3 bases and J by 3 bases; unmatched bases: 3. The V and J genes are TRBV7-3 and TRBJ2-5, with 11 bases that match TRBD2. Here the sequenced sample was whole blood, taken in connection with sensitization to the hapten diphenylcyclopropenone (DPC). This clonotype originated in a man between 18 and 35 years old with alopecia areata. Some clones in this sample may be carry-over from other donors' samples. CDR3 nucleotide sequence: TGTGCCAGCAGCTTTAGCGGGGGGGCTGAAGAGACCCAGTACTTC. This sequence encodes CASSFSGGAEETQYF.